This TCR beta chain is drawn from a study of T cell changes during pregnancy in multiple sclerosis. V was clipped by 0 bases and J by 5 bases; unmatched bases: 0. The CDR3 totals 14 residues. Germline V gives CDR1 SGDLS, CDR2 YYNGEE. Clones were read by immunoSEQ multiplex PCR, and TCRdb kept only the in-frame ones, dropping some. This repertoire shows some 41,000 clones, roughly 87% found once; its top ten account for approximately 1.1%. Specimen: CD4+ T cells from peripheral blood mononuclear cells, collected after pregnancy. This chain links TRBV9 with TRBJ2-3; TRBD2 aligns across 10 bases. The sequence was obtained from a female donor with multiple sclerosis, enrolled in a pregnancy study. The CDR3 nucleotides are TGTGCCAGCAGCGTAGTAGCGGGAGGAGATACGCAGTATTTT. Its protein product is CASSVVAGGDTQYF.